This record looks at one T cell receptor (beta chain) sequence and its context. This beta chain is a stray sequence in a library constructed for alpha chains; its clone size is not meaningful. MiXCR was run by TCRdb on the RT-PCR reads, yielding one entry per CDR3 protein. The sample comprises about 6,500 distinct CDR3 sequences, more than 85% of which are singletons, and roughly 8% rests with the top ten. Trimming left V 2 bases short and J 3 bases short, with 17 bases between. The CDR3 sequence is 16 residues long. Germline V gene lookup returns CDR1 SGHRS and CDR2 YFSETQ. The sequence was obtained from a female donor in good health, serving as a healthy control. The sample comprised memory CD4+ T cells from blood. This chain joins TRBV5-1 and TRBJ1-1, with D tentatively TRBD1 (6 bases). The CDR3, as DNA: TGCGCCAGCAGCTTCCTAACAGGGTTTGCGGACACTGAAGCTTTCTTT. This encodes CASSFLTGFADTEAFF.